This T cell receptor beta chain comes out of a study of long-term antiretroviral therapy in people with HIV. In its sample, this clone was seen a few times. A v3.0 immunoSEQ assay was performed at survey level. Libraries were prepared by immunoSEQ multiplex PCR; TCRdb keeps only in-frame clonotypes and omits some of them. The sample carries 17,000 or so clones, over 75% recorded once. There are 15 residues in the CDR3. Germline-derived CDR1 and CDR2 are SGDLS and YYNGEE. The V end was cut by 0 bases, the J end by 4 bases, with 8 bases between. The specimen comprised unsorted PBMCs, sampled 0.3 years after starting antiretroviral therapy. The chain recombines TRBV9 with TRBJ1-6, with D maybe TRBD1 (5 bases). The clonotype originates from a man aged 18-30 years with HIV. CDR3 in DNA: TGTGCCAGCAGCGTAGGACAGACATATAATTCACCCCTCCACTTT. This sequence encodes CASSVGQTYNSPLHF.